These 19 T cell receptor beta chains share one sample of origin, sequenced in a study of blood T cell repertoires in COVID-19. Profiled with immunoSEQ multiplex PCR; TCRdb holds only in-frame clones, not every one. The data contain tens of thousands of clones, 88% of them seen just once; the ten biggest clones take up roughly 8.1%. The specimen sequenced was peripheral blood. Receptors originate from a woman in her 70s with acute or convalescent COVID-19.

The chain recombines TRBV19 with TRBJ2-2; TRBD1 matches 8 bases. Germline trimming cut 1 base from V and 6 bases from J; bases unmatched to any gene: 7. This CDR3 has 16 amino acids. Germline CDR1 and CDR2: LNHDA and SQIVND (reference sequence). CDR3 amino acids: CASSIARTGMPGELFF. For the CDR3, the DNA is TGTGCCAGTAGTATAGCACGGACAGGGATGCCCGGGGAGCTGTTTTTT.

The chain carries TRBV18 and TRBJ2-7, with 10 bases lining up with TRBD1. CDR1 KGHSH and CDR2 LQKENI come from the germline V gene. The V and J ends lost 3 bases and 6 bases, in that order; junction bases with no gene match: 8. The CDR3 loop spans 15 amino acids. This CDR3 is CASSPRTGGLSEQYF. The CDR3 nucleotides are TGTGCCAGCTCACCGCGGACAGGGGGACTCAGCGAGCAGTACTTC.

The V gene is TRBV30, the J gene TRBJ1-1; D might be TRBD1 (6 bases). This CDR3 comprises 12 residues. Germline V CDR1 and CDR2: GTSNPN, SVGIG (reference sequence). Trimming left V 5 bases short and J 6 bases short, with 13 bases between. CDR3 sequence: CAWGTKGSEAFF. Here the CDR3 DNA reads TGTGCCTGGGGGACAAAAGGATCTGAAGCTTTCTTT.

This chain links TRBV3-1 (or the pseudogene TRBV3-2) with TRBJ1-1, with D possibly TRBD1 on 6 matching bases. The CDR3 sequence is 12 residues long. V lost 2 bases and J 8 bases, leaving 9 bases between the germline ends. From germline, CDR1 is LGHDT and CDR2 YNNKEL (reference sequence). The CDR3 loop reads CASSQQGLEAFF. DNA of the CDR3: TGTGCCAGCAGCCAACAGGGGTTGGAAGCTTTCTTT.

This clone has a single count. This chain links TRBV5-1 with TRBJ1-3; D gene ambiguous. CDR3 length: 15 amino acids. Germline V CDR1 and CDR2: SGHRS, YFSETQ. The V end was cut by 2 bases, the J end by 3 bases, with 12 bases between. CDR3 residues: CASSFATGGGNTIYF. The CDR3 nucleotides are TGCGCCAGCAGCTTTGCTACCGGAGGTGGAAACACCATATATTTT.

The V gene is TRBV30, the J gene TRBJ2-2, with a possible D match to TRBD2 (6 bases). CDR3 length: 15 amino acids. CDR1 and CDR2 (germline): GTSNPN, SVGIG (reference sequence). The V end lost 6 bases, the J end lost 5 bases, and 19 bases lay between the germline ends. In DNA form, the CDR3 reads TGTGCCTGTCCCGGGACCCCCGGGGGAACCGGGGAGCTGTTTTTT. Its translation: CACPGTPGGTGELFF.

The rearrangement links TRBV3-1 (or the pseudogene TRBV3-2) to TRBJ1-6; possible D gene TRBD1, 6 bases. Germline-derived CDR1 and CDR2 are LGHDT and YNNKEL (reference sequence). Trimming pared 1 base from V and 8 bases from J, leaving 15 bases between. This CDR3 has 16 amino acids. This CDR3 reads CASSQGEGGGYSPLHF. The CDR3 coding sequence is TGTGCCAGCAGCCAAGGGGAGGGGGGGGGTTATTCACCCCTCCACTTT.

The chain couples TRBV4-1 to TRBJ1-6; 10 positions match TRBD1. Unmatched junction bases numbered 7, after V lost 4 bases and J lost 10 bases. Germline V CDR1 and CDR2: MGHRA, YSYEKL. This CDR3 contains 15 residues. The CDR3 nucleotides are TGCGCCAGCAGCCGGACCGGGACAGGGGAGTCACCCCTCCACTTT. This codes for CASSRTGTGESPLHF.

The V gene is TRBV5-1, the J gene TRBJ2-5; TRBD1 matches at 7 bases. The CDR3 has 14 residues. In germline, CDR1 is SGHRS, CDR2 YFSETQ. With 5 bases clipped from V and 3 bases from J, the junction kept 7 bases outside the gene matches. The CDR3 nucleotides are TGCGCCAGCAGAATTGGGACAGCCGAAGAGACCCAGTACTTC. The encoded protein is CASRIGTAEETQYF.

This clone is a singleton in its sample. The V gene is TRBV5-1, the J gene TRBJ2-3; D may be TRBD1 (5 bases). The V end was cut by 0 bases, the J end by 0 bases, with 17 bases between. In germline, CDR1 is SGHRS, CDR2 YFSETQ. The CDR3 runs 18 residues. CDR3 in DNA: TGCGCCAGCAGCTTGGGGATTGACAGCCAATCTAGCACAGATACGCAGTATTTT. Translated: CASSLGIDSQSSTDTQYF.

The chain links TRBV24-1 to TRBJ2-3, with 8 bases identical to TRBD2. The ends lost 5 bases at V and 0 bases at J; junction bases unmatched: 0. The CDR3 spans 14 residues. CDR1 is KGHDR and CDR2 is SFDVKD in the germline V gene. CDR3 protein: CATSVAGSTDTQYF. The CDR3 DNA reads TGTGCCACCAGTGTAGCGGGGAGCACAGATACGCAGTATTTT.

This clone showed up just a few times. The chain employs TRBV5-8 and TRBJ1-1; 8 nucleotides agree with TRBD1. The germline gives CDR1 SGHTS, CDR2 YDEGEE. This CDR3 region has 14 residues. With V trimmed by 1 base and J by 2 bases, 1 base remained unmatched. CDR3 in DNA: TGTGCCAGCAGCTTGCAGGGGGCTAACACTGAAGCTTTCTTT. Its protein is CASSLQGANTEAFF.

This sequence joins TRBV12-2 and TRBJ2-7; the D segment call TRBD1 is taken from the table without a DNA check. TRBV12-2 is reported as a pseudogene. The CDR3 totals 14 residues. In nucleotides, the CDR3 is TGTGCAAGTCGCCAGGGCGGCACCGCCTACGAGCAGTACTTC. It translates to CASRQGGTAYEQYF.

J is TRBJ2-3 and V is TRBV28; 11 bases align to TRBD2. The J segment lost 4 bases and the V segment lost 4 bases, leaving 13 bases of the junction unmatched. There are 18 residues in the CDR3. CDR1 and CDR2 from the germline V gene are MDHEN and SYDVKM. The CDR3: CASSWEGQIAGGPDTQYF. CDR3 sequence (DNA): TGTGCCAGCAGTTGGGAAGGTCAGATAGCGGGAGGGCCAGATACGCAGTATTTT. Combining the CDR3 with reference TRBV28 and TRBJ2-3 gives the whole variable domain DVKVTQSSRYLVKRTGEKVFLECVQDMDHENMFWYRQDPGLGLRLIYFSYDVKMKEKGDIPEGYSVSREKKERFSLILESASTNQTSMYLCASSWEGQIAGGPDTQYFGPGTRLTVL.

The chain joins TRBV3-1 (or the pseudogene TRBV3-2) to TRBJ1-1; 12 bases are shared with TRBD1. Looked up from germline, CDR1 is LGHDT and CDR2 is YNNKEL (reference sequence). The CDR3 sequence is 15 residues long. V shed 4 bases and J 7 bases; nucleotides not matched to a gene: 7. The CDR3 coding sequence is TGTGCCAGCAGCCCCGCCGGGACAGGGGGCGATGAAGCTTTCTTT. Its protein is CASSPAGTGGDEAFF.

The chain employs TRBV7-2 and TRBJ1-2, with D unclear. Looked up from germline, CDR1 is SGHTA and CDR2 is FQGNSA. V lost 6 bases and J 4 bases, leaving 12 bases between the germline ends. This CDR3 has 13 amino acids. This CDR3 reads CASSVSSGYGYTF. The CDR3 DNA reads as TGTGCCAGCAGTGTTTCTTCGGGCTATGGCTACACCTTC.

This clone was seen once. The chain has TRBV30 and TRBJ2-2; no reliable D call. This CDR3 is built from 15 residues. Trimming removed 0 bases from V and 0 bases from J, with 8 bases in between. Germline loops: CDR1 GTSNPN, CDR2 SVGIG (reference sequence). In nucleotides, the CDR3 is TGTGCCTGGAGTGTCGGGTGGGCGAACACCGGGGAGCTGTTTTTT. Encoded protein: CAWSVGWANTGELFF.

J is TRBJ2-4 and V is TRBV24-1; D is unresolved. Germline CDR1 and CDR2: KGHDR and SFDVKD. Trimming pared 9 bases from V and 8 bases from J, leaving 10 bases between. The CDR3 consists of 11 residues. This CDR3 is CATESGDIQYF. The CDR3 DNA sequence: TGTGCCACCGAGAGTGGAGACATTCAGTACTTC.

V is TRBV4-1 and J is TRBJ1-4; weak D call: TRBD1 (6 bases). Germline V gives CDR1 MGHRA, CDR2 YSYEKL. This CDR3 is 15 amino acids long. Deletions cut 3 bases from V and 4 bases from J, with 12 bases between. The CDR3, as DNA: TGCGCCAGCAGCCACAAGACAGGCAGTAATGAAAAACTGTTTTTT. Translating it yields CASSHKTGSNEKLFF.